Shown below are 3 T cell receptor beta chains from a single sample sequenced in a study of blood T cell repertoires in COVID-19. Only in-frame clones appear in the TCRdb table, and some are missing; sequencing was by immunoSEQ multiplex PCR. The repertoire holds 120,000 or so clones, with approximately 68% as singletons. Sequencing used peripheral blood. These receptor sequences come from a woman aged 70-85 years with acute or convalescent COVID-19.

The rearrangement uses TRBV4-2 and TRBJ1-1; 8 bases fit TRBD1. Trimming at V came to 0 bases and at J to 7 bases, leaving 7 bases not matched to a gene. This CDR3 region has 15 residues. Germline CDR1 reads LGHNA; CDR2 reads YNFKEQ. The CDR3 DNA sequence: TGTGCCAGCAGCCAAGATACAGGGGGATATAATGAAGCTTTCTTT. Protein: CASSQDTGGYNEAFF.

This chain uses TRBV11-2 with TRBJ1-1, with unresolved D. Germline V gene data show CDR1 as SGHAT and CDR2 as FQNNGV. Trimming took off 2 bases at V and 0 bases at J, with 7 bases between the two ends. The CDR3 runs to 14 residues. DNA of the CDR3: TGTGCCAGCAGCTTATCCCCAATGAACACTGAAGCTTTCTTT. It is translated as CASSLSPMNTEAFF. The whole variable domain, remainder taken from reference TRBV11-2 and TRBJ1-1, is EAGVAQSPRYKIIEKRQSVAFWCNPISGHATLYWYQQILGQGPKLLIQFQNNGVVDDSQLPKDRFSAERLKGVDSTLKIQPAKLEDSAVYLCASSLSPMNTEAFFGQGTRLTVV.

This clone occurred a few times. This chain uses TRBV4-2 with TRBJ2-3; TRBD2 matches at 7 bases. The CDR3 sequence is 15 residues long. The ends lost 4 bases at V and 1 base at J; junction bases unmatched: 5. Looked up from germline, CDR1 is LGHNA and CDR2 is YNFKEQ. The CDR3 DNA reads TGTGCCAGCAGCCGCGGACTAGGAGGCACAGATACGCAGTATTTT. Translation: CASSRGLGGTDTQYF.